This TCR beta chain was sequenced for a study of spatial heterogeneity in lung cancer. Study-wide findings and caveats: Within tumors, counts of expanded alpha and beta TCRs tracked tumor mutation counts.

As for time point: sample taken at primary tumor resection. TCRdb reanalysed the 5' RACE reads using MiXCR and keeps one entry per CDR3 protein. The table has about 100,000 distinct CDR3 sequences, under 4.5% seen once. This clonotype came up many times. Antigen: not known. Sequencing used lung tumor tissue, obtained at surgery. The receptor's source is a male donor with early-stage non-small cell lung cancer.

Here the CDR3 DNA reads TGTGCCAGCAGTCTAGTCAGGGAACAAGAGACCCAGTACTTC. Amino acids: CASSLVREQETQYF. The rearrangement uses TRBV5-5 and TRBJ2-5; D perhaps matches TRBD1 (5 bases). This CDR3 comprises 14 residues. Trimming removed 5 bases at V and 2 bases at J, with 13 bases between. Germline V gene sequence: CDR1 SGHKS, CDR2 YYEKEE (reference sequence).